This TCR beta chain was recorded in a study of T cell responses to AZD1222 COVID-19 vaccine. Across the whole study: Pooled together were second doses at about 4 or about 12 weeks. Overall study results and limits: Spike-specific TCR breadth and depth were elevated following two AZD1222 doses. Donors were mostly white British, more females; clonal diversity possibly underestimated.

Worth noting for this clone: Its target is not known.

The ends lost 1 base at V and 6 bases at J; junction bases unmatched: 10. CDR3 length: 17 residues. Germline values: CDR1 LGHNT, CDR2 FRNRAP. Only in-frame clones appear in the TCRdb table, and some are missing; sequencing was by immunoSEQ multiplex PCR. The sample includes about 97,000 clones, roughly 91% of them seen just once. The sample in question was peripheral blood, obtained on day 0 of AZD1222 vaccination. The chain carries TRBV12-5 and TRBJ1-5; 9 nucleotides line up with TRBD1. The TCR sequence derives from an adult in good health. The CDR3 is CASGLAQGARSGQPQHF. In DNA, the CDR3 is TGTGCTAGTGGTTTGGCACAGGGGGCACGATCCGGTCAGCCCCAGCATTTT.